Included here is one T cell receptor (beta chain) sequence, with context. This specimen comes from a study of blood T cell repertoires in COVID-19. Study-level background: Samples representing acute and convalescent COVID-19 were sourced from the United States, Italy and Spain. Sources were T cells, B-cell-depleted T cells, or PBMCs; the material itself was cDNA or gDNA.

Clones were sequenced by immunoSEQ multiplex PCR, and TCRdb holds only the in-frame ones, with some missing. The sample lists a few hundred thousand clones, about 85% occurring once. The CDR3 spans 13 residues. The V gene's germline CDR1 is SGDLS and CDR2 YYNGEE. Trimming cost V 2 bases and J 5 bases, with 10 bases left between them. The V gene is TRBV9, the J gene TRBJ2-5; perhaps TRBD2 as D (6 bases). The clonotype was recovered from a man aged 35 to 55 with acute or convalescent COVID-19. Sequencing used peripheral blood. As DNA, the CDR3 is TGTGCCAGCAGCGTGGGGGGATGGGAGACCCAGTACTTC. Its protein is CASSVGGWETQYF.